This T cell receptor (beta chain) is drawn from a study of blood T cell repertoires in COVID-19. Overall study context: Samples representing acute and convalescent COVID-19 were sourced from the United States, Italy and Spain.

Trimming cost V 4 bases and J 4 bases; bases outside gene matches: 2. The CDR3 contains 14 residues. Germline V CDR1 and CDR2: MNHEY, SVGAGI. Profiled with immunoSEQ multiplex PCR; TCRdb holds only in-frame clones, not every one. The sample consists of fewer than 250,000 clones, less than 90% of them appearing once. The sequencing sample was made of peripheral blood. The rearrangement uses TRBV6-5 and TRBJ2-2, with 8 bases matching TRBD1. The clonotype originates from a woman aged 80 or over with COVID-19, enrolled during active disease. CDR3 DNA: TGTGCCAGCAGTTGGCAGGGGGCCACCGGGGAGCTGTTTTTT. This encodes CASSWQGATGELFF.